This T cell receptor beta chain was profiled in a study of T cells after yellow fever vaccination. Study in general: The SMART-Seq v4 Ultra Low Input method served to prepare the low-cell-number fractions. General study results and limits: CD4 and CD8 compartments shared a small share of clonotypes, likely from convergent recombination. Primary-vaccination clones mostly resurfaced post-booster (less than 98% CD4, approximately 89% CD8).

The table lists this clonotype with a few counts. Its antigen is not identified. Germline CDR1 LNHDA, CDR2 SQIVND (reference sequence). V was cut by 1 base and J by 7 bases, with 11 bases left in between. The CDR3 runs 14 residues. 5'RACE template switching added a universal primer site and UMIs to TCR cDNA. TCRdb passed the 5' RACE reads through MiXCR, listing each CDR3 protein once. The top ten hold around 3.5% of the sample, which has a few hundred thousand distinct CDR3 sequences, approximately 5.2% seen once. The rearrangement joins TRBV19 to TRBJ1-5, with TRBD1 as a possible D gene (5 bases). This TCR was recovered from a man between 18 and 35 years old who received the YFV17D yellow fever vaccine. This sample comprised CD4+ T cells sorted from PBMCs, obtained on the day of the yellow fever booster vaccination. The CDR3 here is CASSIGAGLQPQHF. CDR3 DNA sequence: TGTGCCAGTAGTATAGGGGCAGGGCTCCAGCCCCAGCATTTT.